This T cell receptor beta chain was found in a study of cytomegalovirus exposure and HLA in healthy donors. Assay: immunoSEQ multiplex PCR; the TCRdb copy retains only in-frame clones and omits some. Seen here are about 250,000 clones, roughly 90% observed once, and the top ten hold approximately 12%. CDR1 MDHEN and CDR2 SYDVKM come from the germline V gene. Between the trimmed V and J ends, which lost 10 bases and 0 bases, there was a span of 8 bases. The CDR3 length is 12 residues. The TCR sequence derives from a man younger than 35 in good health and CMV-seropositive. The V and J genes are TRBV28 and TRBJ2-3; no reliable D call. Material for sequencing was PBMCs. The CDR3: CATRASTDTQYF. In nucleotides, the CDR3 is TGTGCCACCAGAGCTAGCACAGATACGCAGTATTTT.